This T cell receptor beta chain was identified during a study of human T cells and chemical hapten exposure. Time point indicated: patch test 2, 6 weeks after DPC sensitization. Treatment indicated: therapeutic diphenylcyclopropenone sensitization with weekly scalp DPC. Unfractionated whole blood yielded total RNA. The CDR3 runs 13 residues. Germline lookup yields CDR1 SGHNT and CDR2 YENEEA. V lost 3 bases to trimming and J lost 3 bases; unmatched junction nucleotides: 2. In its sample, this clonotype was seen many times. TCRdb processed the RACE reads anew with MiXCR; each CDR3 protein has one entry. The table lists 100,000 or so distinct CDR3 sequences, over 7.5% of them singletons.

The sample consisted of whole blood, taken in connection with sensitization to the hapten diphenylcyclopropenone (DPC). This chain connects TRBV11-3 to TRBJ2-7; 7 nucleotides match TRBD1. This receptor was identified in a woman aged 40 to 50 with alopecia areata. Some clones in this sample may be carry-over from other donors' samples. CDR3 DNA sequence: TGTGCCAGCAGCTTGGGACAGAGCTACGAGCAGTACTTC. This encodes CASSLGQSYEQYF.